This T cell receptor beta chain was captured by sequencing in a study of brain T cells in children with intractable seizures. Sequencing used immunoSEQ multiplex PCR; TCRdb keeps in-frame clones, though not all of them. The sample includes 55,000 to 80,000 clones, roughly 95% seen only once; the top ten take approximately 0.37%. Sequencing was limited to surgery cases with top T cell transcript signatures in brain tissue. Study-wide points: Clones missing pre-surgery may reflect undersampling of that blood sample. Only CDR3 sequence similarity suggested viral specificity, without known HCMV serostatus.

To note about this clone: Its antigen is not known.

The TCR was taken from a boy less than two years old with focal cortical dysplasia and intractable seizures. Sample: peripheral blood, taken at surgery.

As DNA, the CDR3 is TGTGCCAGCAGCCCGCCCTGGTCGTGGACATACGAGCAGTACTTC. Its protein product is CASSPPWSWTYEQYF. The chain carries TRBV7-9 and TRBJ2-7; D perhaps matches TRBD1 (5 bases). Looked up from germline, CDR1 is SEHNR and CDR2 is FQNEAQ (reference sequence). Trimming took 5 bases from V and 4 from J, leaving 18 bases between them. This CDR3 is built from 15 residues.